This TCR beta chain comes out of a study of tumor-infiltrating lymphocytes in primary liver carcinoma (dated by TCRdb to the late 2010s). In terms of the full investigation: Between late 2015 and March 2016, about five patients in China with histopathologically diagnosed primary liver carcinoma had their tumors surgically resected. Of the five patients (three men and two women, aged 30 to 69 years), four had hepatocellular carcinoma and one had combined HCC and intrahepatic cholangiocarcinoma. Repertoires from technical replicates were highly reproducible, with mean shared-clone rates roughly 0.89 and correlation coefficients above 0.98. Roughly 3.65 to 8 million productive TCRbeta reads were obtained per sample, and no significant difference in read depth was found between tissue types. A total of 35 or so specimens from 5 patients, comprising some 25 tumor regions, 5 adjacent noncancerous liver tissues and 5 peripheral blood samples, were covered by TCRbeta repertoire sequencing. The five patients had tumors of stage T1-T3 N0M0, with maximum diameters ranging from roughly 4.2 to 11 cm. The study combined TCRbeta repertoire sequencing, expression microarrays and whole-exome sequencing across five regions of each liver tumor, with adjacent normal tissue and blood. Overall study outcomes, separate from this receptor: Because sequencing covered only the TCR beta chain and unpaired alpha chains were not captured, true repertoire diversity is likely underestimated. Comparison of CD4+ and CD8+ T cell repertoires was precluded by the use of bulk unsorted samples. The top 250 clones made up a significantly larger repertoire fraction in tumors than in blood (p = 0.039). Only 4 to 6 patients were included in the study, and the authors note that the findings should be validated in a larger study. Repertoire overlap was found to be higher between tumor regions (mean around 35%) than between tumor-adjacent (approximately 17%) or tumor-blood (approximately 15%) pairs, consistent with antigen-driven expansion.

A constant-region primer and ProtoScript II reverse transcriptase were used to reverse-transcribe TCRbeta-specific cDNA from about 530 ng total RNA. Three nested multiplex PCR rounds, following a slightly modified ARM-PCR procedure, were used to build the TCRbeta libraries. The first two PCR rounds used multiplex TRBV1-TRBV30 forward primers with a Cbeta reverse primer, each for about 10 cycles. Sample barcodes and Illumina adapters were added in a final 25-cycle PCR using Deep VentR polymerase. Before sequencing, amplicons between 200 and 500 bp were purified from gel using a QIAquick gel extraction kit. TCRbeta amplicons were sequenced on an Illumina HiSeq 2500 with 250-bp paired-end reads. Processing in the source paper ran as follows. Reads were quality-trimmed with Trimmomatic v0.33, and paired reads were merged with FLASH v1.2.11 to recover full CDR3 sequences. MiGEC v1.2.1b assigned V, D and J germline segments to the rearranged TCRbeta sequences. Clonotype statistics, along with Shannon-Wiener diversity indices, were calculated using VDJtools v1.0.0. To reduce sampling bias, subsequent analyses other than the diversity analysis used only the 250 most abundant clonotypes in each sample. TCRdb's own reprocessing of the public reads used fastp at Q25 and MiXCR and kept productive beta chains. Rows with one shared CDR3 protein collapse into an entry with the most common genes and DNA. None of the V and J calls come from the authors' own analysis; TCRdb made them. The sample contains 330,000 or so distinct CDR3 sequences, roughly 61% of them found a single time. The leading ten clones occupy roughly 6.5% of the sample.

CDR1 and CDR2 (MNHEY, SVGAGI) derive from the germline V gene. The CDR3 numbers 15 residues from cysteine through phenylalanine. The CDR3 DNA has 45 bases and is translated from base 1. V and J are truncated by 0 bases and 6 bases respectively, leaving an intervening sequence of 13 bases. RNA from unsorted whole blood was extracted with TRIzol reagent, and germline DNA was obtained with the DNeasy Blood & Tissue kit. At the time of sampling, the patients were treatment-naive and had chronic HBV infection. Around 4 milliliters of peripheral blood were collected into K2EDTA tubes before surgery. This clonotype was detected many times. Its antigen is not yet known. Per-nucleotide qualities are absent, and no much larger clonotype sits a single base away.

This clonotype was sampled from a middle-aged man with primary liver carcinoma and hepatitis B virus infection. The chain is assembled from TRBV6-5 and TRBJ2-3; TRBD2 could be the D gene, as 5 bases match. The sequencing input was peripheral blood. The sequenced DNA: TGTGCCAGCAGTTACTCCGAACGGGGTGGCGATACGCAGTATTTT. Its coded protein is CASSYSERGGDTQYF.